This is a list of T cell receptor beta chains from one sample in a study of T cell responses to AZD1222 COVID-19 vaccine. The protocol was immunoSEQ multiplex PCR, while the TCRdb copy is restricted to in-frame clones and leaves out a portion. This table has 90,000 to 150,000 clones, around 90% appearing once. Sequences were derived from peripheral blood, sampled 28 days after the second AZD1222 dose. These TCRs come from an adult who received the AZD1222 COVID-19 vaccine. The CDR3 runs from the conserved cysteine through the conserved F or W. Where a row states a size, it is once, few, many or the class of an expanded clone; other rows omit it.

CDR3aa	abundance	v_gene	j_gene
CASSHPDRDTEAFF	.	TRBV5-4	TRBJ1-1
CASSLAAGTVSGNTIYF	.	TRBV7-2	TRBJ1-3
CASSPWDTQSGYTF	.	TRBV5-6	TRBJ1-2
CASRRPGLLMNTEAFF	few	TRBV28	TRBJ1-1
CASSRDVSSNQPQHF	.	TRBV7-2	TRBJ1-5
CASSISLVPEAFF	once	TRBV6-5	TRBJ1-1
CASSLRGTGSNQPQHF	.	TRBV7-9	TRBJ1-5
CASSQIAETQYF	.	TRBV3-1/TRBV3-2	TRBJ2-5
CASHTQGAGANVLTF	.	TRBV28	TRBJ2-6
CARYPTGGIETQYF	once	TRBV5-3	TRBJ2-5
CASSIAGGSYGYTF	.	TRBV19	TRBJ1-2
CASRSSGANVLTF	.	TRBV19	TRBJ2-6
CASSFGREKLFF	.	TRBV7-9	TRBJ1-4
CASSQGAGSYEQYF	.	TRBV4-3	TRBJ2-7
CSVQGAGNQPQHF	.	TRBV29-1	TRBJ1-5
CASSQGGAGYTF	.	TRBV4-3	TRBJ1-2
CASSFGGWNQPQHF	.	TRBV6-6	TRBJ1-5
CASSSHPGARGYQPQHF	.	TRBV7-8	TRBJ1-5
CASSKGWDEQYF	.	TRBV6-2/TRBV6-3	TRBJ2-7
CASSIPAASDGYTF	.	TRBV19	TRBJ1-2
CASSLVAGVNTGELFF	few	TRBV7-7	TRBJ2-2
CASSRDRNYGYTF	once	TRBV6-5	TRBJ1-2
CAIRGTADEKLFF	.	TRBV10-3	TRBJ1-4
CASSQGGTGRTKPQHF	.	TRBV3-1/TRBV3-2	TRBJ1-5
CASSPQGASTEQPQHF	.	TRBV2	TRBJ1-5
CASSVVKGGTGELFF	.	TRBV9	TRBJ2-2
CGPRLYGYTF	once	TRBV19	TRBJ1-2
CASSRGRHPSTDTQYF	.	TRBV4-3	TRBJ2-3
CASSQDFLVYGYTF	.	TRBV4-3	TRBJ1-2
CASGRTVLNTEAFF	few	TRBV6-6	TRBJ1-1
CRVTGREAFF	.	TRBV29-1	TRBJ1-1
CASSRDAGLTEAFF	.	TRBV4-1	TRBJ1-1
CASRRAGTDYGYTF	once	TRBV6-5	TRBJ1-2
CASSITGNSPLHF	.	TRBV6-5	TRBJ1-6
CASTGGANYEQYF	.	TRBV28	TRBJ2-7
CASSLEVGELFF	once	TRBV5-1	TRBJ2-2
CAWSRGDSPNQPQHF	.	TRBV30	TRBJ1-5
CASSYRPTAPEQFF	.	TRBV6-2/TRBV6-3	TRBJ2-1
CASSQDGGGADSPLHF	.	TRBV3-1/TRBV3-2	TRBJ1-6
CASSVDAGPGEVRYF	.	TRBV9	TRBJ2-7
CASSLDSGTRGGNTIYF	.	TRBV7-2	TRBJ1-3
CASSIDTGAGNSPLHF	.	TRBV19	TRBJ1-6
CASSQPYVPNTEAFF	.	TRBV4-1	TRBJ1-1